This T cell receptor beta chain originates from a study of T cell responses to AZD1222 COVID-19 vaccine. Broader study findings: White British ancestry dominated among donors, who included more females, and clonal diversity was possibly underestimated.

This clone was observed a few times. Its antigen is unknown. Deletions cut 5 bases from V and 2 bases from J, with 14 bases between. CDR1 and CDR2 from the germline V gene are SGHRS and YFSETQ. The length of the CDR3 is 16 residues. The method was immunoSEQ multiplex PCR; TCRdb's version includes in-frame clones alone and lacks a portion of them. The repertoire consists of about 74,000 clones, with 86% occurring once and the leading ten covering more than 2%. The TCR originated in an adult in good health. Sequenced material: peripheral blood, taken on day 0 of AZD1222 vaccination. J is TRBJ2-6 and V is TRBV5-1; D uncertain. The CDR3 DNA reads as TGCGCCAGCAGAAGGACCCCTGAACCTGGGGCCAACGTCCTGACTTTC. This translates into CASRRTPEPGANVLTF.